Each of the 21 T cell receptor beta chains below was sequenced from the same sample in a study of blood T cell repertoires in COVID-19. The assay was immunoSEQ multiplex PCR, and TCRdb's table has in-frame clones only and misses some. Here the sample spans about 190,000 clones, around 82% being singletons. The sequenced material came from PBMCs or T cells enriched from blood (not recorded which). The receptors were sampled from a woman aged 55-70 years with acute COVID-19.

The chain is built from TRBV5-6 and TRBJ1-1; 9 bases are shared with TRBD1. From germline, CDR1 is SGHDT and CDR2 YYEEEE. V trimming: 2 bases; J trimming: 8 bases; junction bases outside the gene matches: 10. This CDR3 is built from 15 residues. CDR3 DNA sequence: TGTGCCAGCAGCTTTCTGGTGACAGGGGGTGCAGAAGCTTTCTTT. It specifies CASSFLVTGGAEAFF.

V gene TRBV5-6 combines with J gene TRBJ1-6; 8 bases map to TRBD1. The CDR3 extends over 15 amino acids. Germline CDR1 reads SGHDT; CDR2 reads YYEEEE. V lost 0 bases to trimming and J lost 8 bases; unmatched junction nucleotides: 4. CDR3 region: CASSLDRGLYSPLHF. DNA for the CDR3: TGTGCCAGCAGCTTGGACAGGGGGTTGTATTCACCCCTCCACTTT.

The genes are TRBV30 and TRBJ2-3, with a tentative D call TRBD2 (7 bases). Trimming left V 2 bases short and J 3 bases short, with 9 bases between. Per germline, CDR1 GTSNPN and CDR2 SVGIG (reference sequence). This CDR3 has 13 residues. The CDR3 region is CAWSRGGTDTQYF. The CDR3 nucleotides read TGTGCCTGGAGTAGGGGGGGGACAGATACGCAGTATTTT.

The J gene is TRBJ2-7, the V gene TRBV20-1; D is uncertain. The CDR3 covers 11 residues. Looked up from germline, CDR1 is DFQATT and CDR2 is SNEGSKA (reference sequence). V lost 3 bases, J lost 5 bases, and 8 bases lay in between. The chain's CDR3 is CSASPVDEQYF. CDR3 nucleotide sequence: TGCAGTGCTAGTCCAGTGGACGAGCAGTACTTC.

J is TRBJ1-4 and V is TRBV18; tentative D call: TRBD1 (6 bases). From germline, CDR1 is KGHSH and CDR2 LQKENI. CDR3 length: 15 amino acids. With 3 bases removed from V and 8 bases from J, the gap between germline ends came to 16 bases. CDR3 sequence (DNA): TGTGCCAGCTCACCCCCAGGGCGGGGGCGAGAAAAACTGTTTTTT. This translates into CASSPPGRGREKLFF.

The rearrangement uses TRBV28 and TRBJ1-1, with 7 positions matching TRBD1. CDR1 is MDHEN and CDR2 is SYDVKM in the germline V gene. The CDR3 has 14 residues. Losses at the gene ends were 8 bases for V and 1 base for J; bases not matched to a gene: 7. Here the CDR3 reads CASLTGAGNTEAFF. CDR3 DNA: TGTGCCAGCTTAACAGGGGCGGGGAACACTGAAGCTTTCTTT.

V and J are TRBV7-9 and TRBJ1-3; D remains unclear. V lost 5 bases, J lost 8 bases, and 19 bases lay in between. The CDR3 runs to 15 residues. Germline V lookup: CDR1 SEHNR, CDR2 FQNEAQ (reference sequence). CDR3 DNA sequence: TGTGCCAGCAGCACACGGACTACAGTTGGCGACACCATATATTTT. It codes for CASSTRTTVGDTIYF.

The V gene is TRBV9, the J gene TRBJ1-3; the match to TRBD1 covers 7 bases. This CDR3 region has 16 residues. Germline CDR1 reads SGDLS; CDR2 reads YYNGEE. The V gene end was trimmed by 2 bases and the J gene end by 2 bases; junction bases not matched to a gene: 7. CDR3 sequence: CASSVPRGGAGNTIYF. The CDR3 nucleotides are TGTGCCAGCAGCGTTCCCCGAGGGGGCGCTGGAAACACCATATATTTT. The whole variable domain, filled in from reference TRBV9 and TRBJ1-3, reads DSGVTQTPKHLITATGQRVTLRCSPRSGDLSVYWYQQSLDQGLQFLIQYYNGEERAKGNILERFSAQQFPDLHSELNLSSLELGDSALYFCASSVPRGGAGNTIYFGEGSWLTVV.

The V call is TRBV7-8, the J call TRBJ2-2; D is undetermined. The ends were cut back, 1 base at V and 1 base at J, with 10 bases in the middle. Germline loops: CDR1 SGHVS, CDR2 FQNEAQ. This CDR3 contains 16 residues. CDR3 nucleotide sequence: TGTGCCAGCAGCTTAGATAGCTTCGGGAACACCGGGGAGCTGTTTTTT. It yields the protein CASSLDSFGNTGELFF.

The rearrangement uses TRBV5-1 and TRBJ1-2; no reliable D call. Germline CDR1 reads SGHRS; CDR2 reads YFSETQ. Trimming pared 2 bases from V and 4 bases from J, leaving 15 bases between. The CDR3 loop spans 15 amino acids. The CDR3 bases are TGCGCCAGCAGCTTCTCCTCCACCGGGGTCTATGGCTACACCTTC. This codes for CASSFSSTGVYGYTF.

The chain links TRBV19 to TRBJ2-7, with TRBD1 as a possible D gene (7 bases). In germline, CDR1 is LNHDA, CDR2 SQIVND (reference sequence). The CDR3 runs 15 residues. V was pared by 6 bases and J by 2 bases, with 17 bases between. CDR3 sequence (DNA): TGTGCCAGTAGGGAAAGACAGGGACTTACCTACGAGCAGTACTTC. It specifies CASRERQGLTYEQYF.

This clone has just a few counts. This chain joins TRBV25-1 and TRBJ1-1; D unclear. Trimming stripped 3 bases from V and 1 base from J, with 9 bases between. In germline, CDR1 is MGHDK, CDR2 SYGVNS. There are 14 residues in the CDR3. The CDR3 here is CASSDPRRNTEAFF. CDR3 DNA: TGTGCCAGCAGTGACCCCCGGAGGAACACTGAAGCTTTCTTT.

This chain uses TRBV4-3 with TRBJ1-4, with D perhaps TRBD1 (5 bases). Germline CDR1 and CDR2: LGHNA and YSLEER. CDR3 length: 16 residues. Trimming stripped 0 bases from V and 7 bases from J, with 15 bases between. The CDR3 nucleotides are TGCGCCAGCAGCCAAGATTGGAGGGGCACAGGTGAAAAACTGTTTTTT. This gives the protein CASSQDWRGTGEKLFF.

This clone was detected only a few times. CDR3 loop: CASTGEWKRGALYF. CDR3 nucleotide sequence: TGTGCCAGCACCGGGGAGTGGAAGCGGGGGGCCTTGTACTTC. The J gene is TRBJ2-5, the V gene TRBV5-5, with TRBD2 identical over 9 bases. Germline values: CDR1 SGHKS, CDR2 YYEKEE (reference sequence). The V gene end was trimmed by 6 bases and the J gene end by 13 bases; junction bases not matched to a gene: 16. This CDR3 comprises 14 residues.

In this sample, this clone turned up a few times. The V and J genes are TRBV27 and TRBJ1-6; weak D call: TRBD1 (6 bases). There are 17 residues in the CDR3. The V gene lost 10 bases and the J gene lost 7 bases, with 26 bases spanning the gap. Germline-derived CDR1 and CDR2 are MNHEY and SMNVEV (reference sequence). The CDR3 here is CATSSGGPTGNNSPLHF. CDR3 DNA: TGTGCCACCTCCTCCGGGGGGCCCACAGGGAACAATTCACCCCTCCACTTT.

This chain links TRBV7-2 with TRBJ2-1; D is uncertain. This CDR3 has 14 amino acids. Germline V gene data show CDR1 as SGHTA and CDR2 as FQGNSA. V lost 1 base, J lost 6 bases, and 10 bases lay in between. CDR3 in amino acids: CASSLDSVANEQFF. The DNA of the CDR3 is TGTGCCAGCAGCTTAGACTCGGTAGCCAATGAGCAGTTCTTC.

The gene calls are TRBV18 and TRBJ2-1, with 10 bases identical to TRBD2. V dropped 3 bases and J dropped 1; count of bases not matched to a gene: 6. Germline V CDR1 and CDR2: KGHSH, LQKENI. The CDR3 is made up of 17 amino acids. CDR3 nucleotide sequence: TGTGCCAGCTCACCCGCCCTGACTAGCGGGTCCTACAATGAGCAGTTCTTC. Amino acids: CASSPALTSGSYNEQFF.

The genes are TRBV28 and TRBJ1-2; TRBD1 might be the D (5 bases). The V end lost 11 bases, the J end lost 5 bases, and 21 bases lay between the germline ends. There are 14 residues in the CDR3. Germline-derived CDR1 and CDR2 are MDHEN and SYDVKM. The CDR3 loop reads CAGSPGDFVYGYTF. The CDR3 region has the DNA TGTGCCGGCTCCCCGGGGGATTTCGTTTATGGCTACACCTTC.

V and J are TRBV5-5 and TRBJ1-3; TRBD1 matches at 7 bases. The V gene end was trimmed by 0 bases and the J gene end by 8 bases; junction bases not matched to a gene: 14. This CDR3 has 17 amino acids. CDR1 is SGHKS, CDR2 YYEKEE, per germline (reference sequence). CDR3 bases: TGTGCCAGCAGCTTGGCGGCAACAGTGGCCGGACAGGACACCATATATTTT. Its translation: CASSLAATVAGQDTIYF.

For the CDR3, the DNA is TGTGCCAGCAGTTCGGCAGGGATTCCCTCGGAGCAGTACTTC. The encoded protein is CASSSAGIPSEQYF. The rearrangement joins TRBV27 to TRBJ2-7; maybe TRBD1 (5 bases). This CDR3 is 14 amino acids long. CDR1 is MNHEY and CDR2 is SMNVEV in the germline V gene (reference sequence). V lost 4 bases and J lost 7, with 17 bases in between.

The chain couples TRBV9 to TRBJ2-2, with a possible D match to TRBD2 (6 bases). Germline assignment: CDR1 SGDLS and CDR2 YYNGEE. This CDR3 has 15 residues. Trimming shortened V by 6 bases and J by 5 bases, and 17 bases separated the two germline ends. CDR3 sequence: CASTSNSGTTGELFF. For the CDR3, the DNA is TGTGCCAGCACCTCTAACTCCGGGACTACCGGGGAGCTGTTTTTT.